This T cell receptor (beta chain) derives from a study of beta chain features in type 1 diabetes listed by TCRdb under 2018. With respect to the entire study: Mean age, gender distribution, total cell number and subset yield did not differ between patients and healthy donors. A total of 85 million to 110 million sorted cells were examined across all samples, and RNA yield correlated strongly with the number of cells per subset. The study compared the TCRB repertoires of sorted circulating CD4+ T cell subsets in recently diagnosed type 1 diabetes patients with those in matched healthy donors. Naive and central memory subsets were obtained from all 28 donors, but regulatory and stem cell-like memory subsets were isolated from only 8 patients and roughly 8 healthy donors.

Here is what the overall study found, with its caveats: PCR might favor shorter templates, but patient and control samples were amplified and corrected together, so any skew would affect both groups equally. Naive, central memory and regulatory TCRB repertoires appeared to be more similar among patients than among healthy donors. Sequencing cDNA rather than genomic DNA could over-represent highly expressing activated cells, although activation and CD3 levels did not differ between groups. In all four CD4+ subsets, TCRB CDR3 length was moderately but significantly shorter in type 1 diabetes patients. At VDJ recombination sites, patients with type 1 diabetes made fewer insertions and deleted more nucleotides, a pattern implying thymic rearrangement abnormalities. Because the HLA sub-analyses included only small numbers of individuals, any influence of HLA type on TCRB rearrangement was left unresolved.

With regard to this clone: What this receptor recognizes is not known. There are no base qualities to consult, and no much larger clone falls within one base.

The entire amount of isolated RNA was reverse transcribed using the High Capacity cDNA Reverse Transcription Kit, so the sequenced TCRB transcripts were expressed ones. Deep immunoSEQ sequencing was performed on naive, central memory and regulatory T cell samples, with an average of about 4 million total reads per sample. Sorted cells were lysed in RLT buffer and RNA was extracted with DNase-treated RNeasy Micro or Mini kits, depending on cell number. To prevent cross-contamination, every cell subset was processed on its own, while patient and healthy donor samples were processed together. The immunoSEQ multiplex PCR was used to amplify TCRB sequences from cDNA, yielding 87-bp fragments that span the CDR3 region. Sequencing of the amplicons was done on the Illumina HiSeq platform. Under the source paper's analysis protocol: PCR bias was corrected computationally using synthetic template baselines, and reads within Hamming distance 2 were collapsed, with unmergeable singletons discarded. Reads were aligned against IMGT so that V, D and J genes, CDR3 length and insertions or deletions at six rearrangement sites could be assigned. Within each subset, clonotype counts were normalized to the number of sorted cells before true diversity and Gini coefficients were calculated with the tcR R package. Repertoire sharing was quantified using the overlap coefficient calculated on TCRB nucleotide sequences. Out-of-frame TCRB sequences from naive cells were analyzed to stand in for the pre-selection repertoire. TCRdb took over this immuneACCESS table, retaining in-frame rearrangements with V and J assigned. Such tables are incomplete; in checked studies, under half of the missing clones stem from an unresolved V gene, and the remainder is unexplained. V, J and clone size derive from that table, while D and trimming were established from the DNA sequence. This sample comprises roughly 310,000 clones, 8% to 13% of them detected only once. In total, the top ten clones hold roughly 0.014% of the sample.

Here V drops 5 bases and J drops 2 bases, and the junction holds 7 bases not matched to any gene. For CDR1 and CDR2, the germline V gene lists SGHVS and FNYEAQ. The CDR3 goes from the cysteine to the phenylalanine over 16 residues. Kept here is only the CDR3 DNA, which spans 48 bases and is read in frame from base 1. Each donor gave one peripheral blood draw, roughly 120 mL on average, collected into heparinised tubes. A BD FACSAria II and a panel including CD45RO, CCR7, CD25, CD127, CD95 and CD27 were used to sort naive, central memory, regulatory and stem cell-like memory CD4+ T cells. Purity was above 98% for every sorted population. Right away, PBMCs were isolated by Lymphoprep density gradient centrifugation and were stained directly, with no culture step. Samples were stained and sorted in pairs, with one healthy donor and one patient per experiment, so that batch effects were minimized.

The rearrangement combines TRBV7-6 with TRBJ2-1; TRBD2 aligns with 9 central bases. The material sequenced was naive CD4+ T cells from blood. This specimen's cell subset or site label, interpreted: true naive CD4+ T cells. This receptor was identified in a woman aged 25 to 39 in good health. The sequenced DNA: TGTGCCAGCAGCAAGACTAGCGGCCTTACCTACAATGAGCAGTTCTTC. The translation is CASSKTSGLTYNEQFF.